This TCR beta chain was recorded in a study of T cells in Graves' hyperthyroidism and ophthalmopathy. The ends lost 0 bases at V and 8 bases at J; junction bases unmatched: 8. This CDR3 has 15 amino acids. CDR1 is SGHRS and CDR2 is YFSETQ in the germline V gene. Template material for amplifying TCR beta CDR3 regions consisted of RNA transcripts. A set of HTBI primers served as the primers for a first-round RT-PCR of the TCR CDR3. A single record per CDR3 protein comes from TCRdb applying MiXCR to the multiplex PCR reads. The sample includes around 600,000 distinct CDR3 sequences, around 14% of them seen just once.

The clonotype originates from a woman aged 18-29 years with Graves' ophthalmopathy. The sample taken for sequencing was blood. This sequence joins TRBV5-1 and TRBJ1-2, with 9 positions matching TRBD1. CDR3 region: CASSLAGTGGEGYTF. In DNA, the CDR3 is TGCGCCAGCAGCTTGGCCGGAACAGGGGGCGAAGGCTACACCTTC.